The source of this T cell receptor (beta chain) is a study of T cells in localized non-small cell lung cancer. The study, taken as a whole, reports: Tumor showed lower T cell clonality than uninvolved adjacent lung, where it was highest. Heterogeneity stays possible, as sequencing covered only one tumor region.

In the case of this clone: Its target is unknown.

Assay: immunoSEQ multiplex PCR; the TCRdb copy retains only in-frame clones and omits some. The data contain about 11,000 clones, less than 35% of them singletons. The sequence derives from a man aged 35-75 years with stage I lung adenocarcinoma. Sequenced here: lung tumor tissue, sampled before any cancer treatment.

CDR3 sequence (DNA): TGCGCCAGCAGCTTGCAGGGCGCGGGACCCGGGGAGCTGTTTTTT. Amino acids: CASSLQGAGPGELFF. The chain uses TRBV5-1 and TRBJ2-2; perhaps TRBD2 as D (6 bases). Trimming left V 1 base short and J 6 bases short, with 13 bases between. This CDR3 comprises 15 residues. From germline, CDR1 is SGHRS and CDR2 YFSETQ.